Below, 5 T cell receptor beta chains from the same sample are listed, as sequenced in a study of T cell clonality in common variable immunodeficiency. Sequenced by immunoSEQ multiplex PCR; TCRdb stores in-frame clones only, minus some. The sample is made up of about 43,000 clones, none counted only once. The sequenced material came from peripheral blood mononuclear cells. The receptors were gathered from a person aged 18 to 75 in good health.

In this sample, this clone turned up many times. The missing CDR3 end, 3 residues past where the read stops, is filled in from the germline J gene. V and J are TRBV5-1 and TRBJ1-1; 8 positions match TRBD1. V gave up 3 bases and J gave up 5 bases; unmatched junction bases: 6. The CDR3 consists of 14 residues. Per the germline V gene, CDR1 is SGHRS and CDR2 is YFSETQ. The chain's CDR3 is CASSWSGGGTEAFF. The sequenced part of the CDR3 DNA is TGCGCCAGCAGCTGGTCAGGGGGCGGGACTGAA.

There are many counts of this clone. Sequencing ends 3 residues short of the CDR3 end; the germline J gene provides the rest. V usage is TRBV29-1 and J usage is TRBJ2-7; 7 nucleotides line up with TRBD1. Germline V CDR1 and CDR2: SQVTM, ANQGSEA. The CDR3 totals 13 residues. V gave up 8 bases and J gave up 1 base; unmatched junction bases: 8. The CDR3 region is CSTSGGQSYEQYF. CDR3 bases read: TGCAGCACCAGTGGGGGACAGTCCTACGAG.

This clone has ten or more counts. The sequence runs out 3 residues before the end of the CDR3; the remainder is reconstructed from the germline J gene. The chain couples TRBV20-1 to TRBJ2-7; D unclear. There are 18 residues in the CDR3. Germline V gene data show CDR1 as DFQATT and CDR2 as SNEGSKA (reference sequence). V was shortened by 0 bases and J by 2 bases, with 23 bases between the two germline ends. CDR3: CSAREEKVFGLHAYEQYF. Incomplete CDR3 DNA: TGCAGTGCTAGAGAAGAGAAGGTGTTTGGCCTTCACGCCTACGAG.

Comments on this clone: The read gets to within 3 residues of the CDR3 end, and the germline J gene fills in the rest. The chain joins TRBV7-2 to TRBJ2-3, with a possible D match to TRBD2 (6 bases). Germline assignment: CDR1 SGHTA and CDR2 FQGNSA. The CDR3 consists of 14 residues. The sequenced CDR3 bases are TGTGCCAGCAGCCCCAGACGGGGGTGGGAGACG. Its protein product is CASSPRRGWET. The full CDR3 sequence reads CASSPRRGWETQYF.

This clone came up many times. The read terminates 3 residues before the CDR3 end, so the remaining end is supplied by the germline J gene. J is TRBJ1-1 and V is TRBV6-2 or TRBV6-3, with 10 bases that match TRBD1. V was pared by 6 bases and J by 7 bases, with 5 bases of the junction left unmatched. The CDR3 contains 13 residues. Germline loops: CDR1 MNHEY, CDR2 SVGEGT. CDR3 DNA, as far as it was read: TGTGCCAGCAGCGGGGACAGGGGCGGTGAA. Protein sequence: CASSGDRGGE. The full CDR3 is CASSGDRGGEAFF.